These T cell receptor beta chains were read from a single sample in a study of T-cell memory formation after mild COVID-19. MiXCR was run by TCRdb on the 5' RACE reads, yielding one entry per CDR3 protein. The sample carries roughly 350,000 distinct CDR3 sequences, 25% to 30% recorded once. Sequencing used PBMCs or a T cell subset sorted from them (not recorded which). Every receptor here comes from an adult woman who had mild COVID-19 (a few samples of this study predate the infection). Cell type and time point are not known. Each CDR3 is given with its conserved first and last residue. A D gene is named only where the DNA matches it firmly. The listing skips clone size in some rows; elsewhere it reads once, few, many or a size class.

.	TRBJ2-7	TRBD1	TRBV2	TGTGCCAGCAGTGAAGGGACAGGGGAGTACGAGCAGTACTTC	CASSEGTGEYEQYF
.	TRBJ2-7	TRBD1	TRBV5-6	TGTGCCAGCAGCTACCAGGGACAGGGCTTTCTTTTAAGCTCCTACGAGCAGTACTTC	CASSYQGQGFLLSSYEQYF
once	TRBJ2-1	.	TRBV30	TGTGCCTGGAGTATAGACGGGAGTATCAACAATGAGCAGTTCTTC	CAWSIDGSINNEQFF
few	TRBJ1-2	.	TRBV10-3	TGTGCCATCAGAGAAGGGGGATTAGGCTACACCTTC	CAIREGGLGYTF
few	TRBJ2-7	.	TRBV7-2	TGTGCCAGCAGCAATCGGGGGTACGAGCAGTACTTC	CASSNRGYEQYF
once	TRBJ2-3	TRBD2	TRBV20-1	TGCAGTGCTAGAGTTAGCGGGAGCGTCACAGATACGCAGTATTTT	CSARVSGSVTDTQYF
few	TRBJ2-3	TRBD2	TRBV7-2	TGTGCCAGCAGCTTAAGGGCTAGCGGGAGGGCCTACCCTAGCACAGATACGCAGTATTTT	CASSLRASGRAYPSTDTQYF
.	TRBJ2-1	TRBD2	TRBV7-9	TGTGCCTACGATGGGACTAGCGGGAGAGGAAATGAGCAGTTCTTC	CAYDGTSGRGNEQFF
few	TRBJ2-7	.	TRBV3-1	TGTGCCAGCAGCCAAGAGGCCGCGAACTACGAGCAGTACTTC	CASSQEAANYEQYF
.	TRBJ2-5	.	TRBV18	TGTGCCAGCTCACCACCGAGCGGAGAGACCCAGTACTTC	CASSPPSGETQYF
few	TRBJ2-7	.	TRBV9	TGTGCCAGCAGCGCAGAGAGGGCATACGAGCAGTACTTC	CASSAERAYEQYF
.	TRBJ1-3	.	TRBV20-1	TGCAGTGCTACGACCAGCTCTGGAAACACCATATATTTT	CSATTSSGNTIYF
few	TRBJ2-5	TRBD2	TRBV4-2	TGTGCCAGCAGCCAAGATAGTAGCGGGAGGGCCACCCAGTACTTC	CASSQDSSGRATQYF
.	TRBJ2-6	.	TRBV7-9	TGTGCCAGCAGCTTATCTTACAGGGAAAATTCCCTCTCTGGGGCCAACGTCCTGACTTTC	CASSLSYRENSLSGANVLTF
few	TRBJ2-1	.	TRBV15	TGTGCCACCAGCTTACAGGGCGGCTCCTACAATGAGCAGTTCTTC	CATSLQGGSYNEQFF
.	TRBJ2-3	.	TRBV12-3/TRBV12-4	TGTGCCAGCACCTGGTGGGGGTCTAGCACAGATACGCAGTATTTT	CASTWWGSSTDTQYF
few	TRBJ2-1	TRBD2	TRBV4-3	TGCGCCAGCAGCCAAGGACTAGCGGGCCCCTACAATGAGCAGTTCTTC	CASSQGLAGPYNEQFF
few	TRBJ2-2	TRBD2	TRBV12-3/TRBV12-4	TGTGCCAGCAGTTCCCATAGCGGGGGGACGAACACCGGGGAGCTGTTTTTT	CASSSHSGGTNTGELFF
.	TRBJ2-1	.	TRBV24-1	TGTGCCACCAGTGCCATGGGACTCGGCTACAATGAGCAGTTCTTC	CATSAMGLGYNEQFF
.	TRBJ2-5	.	TRBV2	TGTGCCAGCAGGCCGGCCCTTCAAGAGACCCAGTACTTC	CASRPALQETQYF
.	TRBJ1-1	.	TRBV29-1	TGCAGCGTGGGGGGGGCAACGACCACTGAAGCTTTCTTT	CSVGGATTTEAFF
few	TRBJ2-5	TRBD2	TRBV6-5	TGTGCCAGCAGTTACGGCCTAGCGGGAGACCAAGAGACCCAGTACTTC	CASSYGLAGDQETQYF
few	TRBJ2-1	.	TRBV11-3	TGTGCCAGCACCCCCCGCGAGACGGGAAGTTATGAGCAGTTCTTC	CASTPRETGSYEQFF
.	TRBJ2-3	.	TRBV6-4	TGTGCCAGCAGAGCTGATTTCACAGATACGCAGTATTTT	CASRADFTDTQYF
.	TRBJ1-1	.	TRBV27	TGTGCCAGCTGGGGAAAATTTGGGAACACTGAAGCTTTCTTT	CASWGKFGNTEAFF
.	TRBJ1-3	.	TRBV12-3/TRBV12-4	TGTGCCAGCAGTTTAGGGGCTGGCTCTGGAAACACCATATATTTT	CASSLGAGSGNTIYF
.	TRBJ2-1	.	TRBV12-3/TRBV12-4	TGTGCCAGCAGTTTAGGGCCTGGGGGTGAGCAGTTCTTC	CASSLGPGGEQFF
.	TRBJ2-7	TRBD2	TRBV20-1	TGCAGTGCTAGAGGGGGGACTAGCGGGAGGGATGTGTACTTC	CSARGGTSGRDVYF
.	TRBJ1-1	.	TRBV4-2	TGTGCCAGCAGCCAAGACGCAGGTAGTATCATGAACACTGAAGCTTTCTTT	CASSQDAGSIMNTEAFF
.	TRBJ1-2	.	TRBV6-5	TGTGCCAGCAGTTACTCTGAAAATTCGCGCGGCTACACCTTC	CASSYSENSRGYTF
few	TRBJ2-3	.	TRBV13	TGTGCCAGCAGCACAAATACAGATACGCAGTATTTT	CASSTNTDTQYF
.	TRBJ2-7	.	TRBV5-1	TGCGCCAGCAGCACGGACATCAACCGGAAAGGCGAGCAGTACTTC	CASSTDINRKGEQYF
.	TRBJ1-1	TRBD1	TRBV12-3/TRBV12-4	TGTGCCAGCAGTCTATCTTGGACAGGGGTGAACACTGAAGCTTTCTTT	CASSLSWTGVNTEAFF
few	TRBJ2-1	TRBD2	TRBV4-3	TGCGCCAGCAGCCTAGCGCAGGGAGCGGGAGCCTACAATGAGCAGTTCTTC	CASSLAQGAGAYNEQFF
.	TRBJ1-2	.	TRBV29-1	TGCAGCGTTGGAGCAGGGACGGATAACTATGGCTACACCTTC	CSVGAGTDNYGYTF
.	TRBJ1-6	.	TRBV6-1	TGTGCCACCGTCGATGGCGACTCCTATAATTCACCCCTCCACTTT	CATVDGDSYNSPLHF